The 27 T cell receptor beta chains below all came from one sample that was sequenced in a study of blood T cell repertoires in COVID-19. Here immunoSEQ multiplex PCR was the method, and the copy in TCRdb shows in-frame clones only, minus some. The profile shows 150,000 to 200,000 clones, around 76% of them singletons. Input material: peripheral blood. Receptors originate from a woman between 65 and 79 years old with acute or convalescent COVID-19.

The chain is built from TRBV5-8 and TRBJ2-7; D unresolved. Trimming took 7 bases from V and 2 from J, leaving 4 bases between them. Germline CDR1 SGHTS, CDR2 YDEGEE. This CDR3 spans 10 amino acids. DNA of the CDR3: TGTGCCAGCGGCACCTACGAGCAGTACTTC. Translation: CASGTYEQYF. The full variable domain, with the rest looked up from reference TRBV5-8 and TRBJ2-7, is EAGVTQSPTHLIKTRGQQATLRCSPISGHTSVYWYQQALGLGLQFLLWYDEGEERNRGNFPPRFSGRQFPNYSSELNVNALELEDSALYLCASGTYEQYFGPGTRLTVT.

The CDR3 region has the DNA TGCGCCAGCAGCTGGGAAGGGGACTATGGCTACACCTTC. Protein product: CASSWEGDYGYTF. V and J are TRBV5-1 and TRBJ1-2; a weak D match, TRBD1 (5 bases). V was cut by 3 bases and J by 3 bases, with 9 bases left in between. CDR1 SGHRS and CDR2 YFSETQ come from the germline V gene. The CDR3 length is 13 residues.

J is TRBJ2-3 and V is TRBV28, with 11 bases aligning to TRBD2. V gave up 6 bases and J gave up 2 bases; unmatched junction bases: 4. This CDR3 has 15 amino acids. Germline loops: CDR1 MDHEN, CDR2 SYDVKM. The DNA for the CDR3 is TGTGCCAGCAGCCCTAGCGGGGGGATCACAGATACGCAGTATTTT. Its protein is CASSPSGGITDTQYF. The whole variable domain, filled in from reference TRBV28 and TRBJ2-3, reads DVKVTQSSRYLVKRTGEKVFLECVQDMDHENMFWYRQDPGLGLRLIYFSYDVKMKEKGDIPEGYSVSREKKERFSLILESASTNQTSMYLCASSPSGGITDTQYFGPGTRLTVL.

This clone came up a few times. The rearrangement joins TRBV5-1 to TRBJ1-2, with 7 bases fitting TRBD1. This CDR3 is 14 amino acids long. The germline CDR1 and CDR2 sequences are SGHRS and YFSETQ. The V and J ends lost 6 bases and 8 bases, in that order; junction bases with no gene match: 13. The CDR3 sequence: CASTNLQGEHGYTF. The CDR3 DNA follows: TGCGCCAGCACGAACCTTCAGGGGGAGCACGGCTACACCTTC.

V gene TRBV7-2 combines with J gene TRBJ1-2; D may be TRBD1 (6 bases). CDR1 SGHTA and CDR2 FQGNSA come from the germline V gene. Trimming shortened V by 1 base and J by 8 bases, and 17 bases separated the two germline ends. The CDR3 has 15 amino acids. CDR3 bases: TGTGCCAGCAGCTTAGACCGGGACACTAAGCGGGGCTACACCTTC. Translating gives CASSLDRDTKRGYTF.

This sequence joins TRBV7-2 and TRBJ1-5; TRBD1 aligns across 9 bases. Looked up from germline, CDR1 is SGHTA and CDR2 is FQGNSA. Germline trimming cut 2 bases from V and 1 base from J; bases unmatched to any gene: 0. The CDR3 has 15 residues. The CDR3 bases are TGTGCCAGCAGCTTAACAGGGGGCAGCAATCAGCCCCAGCATTTT. This translates into CASSLTGGSNQPQHF. The full variable domain, rest sourced from reference TRBV7-2 and TRBJ1-5, is GAGVSQSPSNKVTEKGKDVELRCDPISGHTALYWYRQSLGQGLEFLIYFQGNSAPDKSGLPSDRFSAERTGGSVSTLTIQRTQQEDSAVYLCASSLTGGSNQPQHFGDGTRLSIL.

This clone was observed a single time. The rearrangement links TRBV7-7 to TRBJ2-2, with 10 bases that match TRBD2. The CDR3 has 16 residues. Germline assignment: CDR1 SSHAT and CDR2 FNYEAQ (reference sequence). With V trimmed by 3 bases and J by 3 bases, 4 bases remained unmatched. The CDR3 region is CASSFRAGGDTGELFF. For the CDR3, the DNA is TGTGCCAGCAGCTTCCGAGCGGGAGGGGACACCGGGGAGCTGTTTTTT.

The gene calls are TRBV30 and TRBJ2-1; D is unresolved. The V end lost 5 bases, the J end lost 2 bases, and 16 bases lay between the germline ends. Germline CDR1 GTSNPN, CDR2 SVGIG (reference sequence). The length of the CDR3 is 15 residues. The CDR3 spells CAWQPSVGTYNEQFF. CDR3 nucleotides: TGTGCCTGGCAACCATCAGTGGGCACCTACAATGAGCAGTTCTTC.

The V gene is TRBV5-8, the J gene TRBJ2-1; TRBD2 aligns across 15 bases. Germline loops: CDR1 SGHTS, CDR2 YDEGEE. J was trimmed by 4 bases and V by 0 bases; bases with no gene match: 2. CDR3 length equals 17 residues. CDR3: CASSLGTSGGVYNEQFF. CDR3 DNA sequence: TGTGCCAGCAGCTTGGGGACTAGCGGGGGGGTTTACAATGAGCAGTTCTTC. Full variable domain (outside the CDR3, taken from reference TRBV5-8 and TRBJ2-1): EAGVTQSPTHLIKTRGQQATLRCSPISGHTSVYWYQQALGLGLQFLLWYDEGEERNRGNFPPRFSGRQFPNYSSELNVNALELEDSALYLCASSLGTSGGVYNEQFFGPGTRLTVL.

The chain uses TRBV4-2 and TRBJ2-1; TRBD2 agrees at 12 bases. Germline V lookup: CDR1 LGHNA, CDR2 YNFKEQ. V gave up 4 bases and J gave up 7 bases; unmatched junction bases: 5. This CDR3 is built from 15 residues. In nucleotides, the CDR3 is TGTGCCAGCAGCCCCCTAGCGGGGGGGCCGAATGAGCAGTTCTTC. It yields the protein CASSPLAGGPNEQFF.

The rearrangement joins TRBV9 to TRBJ2-7; maybe TRBD1 (6 bases). This CDR3 region has 15 residues. Germline V lookup: CDR1 SGDLS, CDR2 YYNGEE. The V end was cut by 3 bases, the J end by 1 base, with 14 bases between. The CDR3 coding sequence is TGTGCCAGCAGCGAGGGACCGGGACATTCCTACGAGCAGTACTTC. This encodes CASSEGPGHSYEQYF.

The rearrangement joins TRBV7-2 to TRBJ2-1; 7 bases line up with TRBD2. This CDR3 has 15 residues. The germline CDR1 and CDR2 sequences are SGHTA and FQGNSA. Unmatched junction bases numbered 10, after V lost 5 bases and J lost 6 bases. The CDR3, as DNA: TGTGCCAGCAGCCAGATTTTCGGGGAGGGCAATGAGCAGTTCTTC. Protein sequence: CASSQIFGEGNEQFF. The full variable domain, rest sourced from reference TRBV7-2 and TRBJ2-1, is GAGVSQSPSNKVTEKGKDVELRCDPISGHTALYWYRQSLGQGLEFLIYFQGNSAPDKSGLPSDRFSAERTGGSVSTLTIQRTQQEDSAVYLCASSQIFGEGNEQFFGPGTRLTVL.

As to this clone: Additional DNA sequences in this sample encode the identical CDR3. This chain links TRBV28 with TRBJ2-7; D might be TRBD2 (6 bases). CDR1 and CDR2 (germline): MDHEN, SYDVKM. Between the trimmed V and J ends, which lost 1 base and 1 base, there was a span of 8 bases. CDR3 length: 14 amino acids. The CDR3 here is CASSLLGGSYEQYF. The CDR3 nucleotides read TGTGCCAGCAGTTTATTGGGGGGATCCTACGAGCAGTACTTC.

The chain is built from TRBV4-1 and TRBJ2-1; possibly TRBD1 for D (6 bases). The ends were cut back, 4 bases at V and 7 bases at J, with 23 bases in the middle. Germline V gene sequence: CDR1 MGHRA, CDR2 YSYEKL. This CDR3 region has 17 residues. CDR3 sequence: CASSPQGRPVLTNEQFF. CDR3 DNA: TGCGCCAGCAGCCCCCAGGGGCGCCCGGTGCTGACTAATGAGCAGTTCTTC.

This clone has just one count. V is TRBV30 and J is TRBJ1-1; unclear D gene. Germline CDR1 is GTSNPN and CDR2 is SVGIG (reference sequence). Trimming removed 8 bases at V and 1 base at J, with 11 bases between. The length of the CDR3 is 12 residues. CDR3 amino acids: CAASRQNTEAFF. CDR3 in DNA: TGTGCCGCGAGCAGACAGAACACTGAAGCTTTCTTT. The full variable domain, completed using reference TRBV30 and TRBJ1-1, is SQTIHQWPATLVQPVGSPLSLECTVEGTSNPNLYWYRQAAGRGLQLLFYSVGIGQISSEVPQNLSASRPQDRQFILSSKKLLLSDSGFYLCAASRQNTEAFFGQGTRLTVV.

The chain employs TRBV6-5 and TRBJ1-6; D is undetermined. Germline V lookup: CDR1 MNHEY, CDR2 SVGAGI. The CDR3 length is 15 residues. The germline V and J ends were trimmed by 6 bases and 10 bases, with 19 bases remaining between them. The CDR3: CASSPSTSGRSPLHF. CDR3 DNA: TGTGCCAGCAGCCCCTCGACGAGCGGGCGATCACCCCTCCACTTT.

The rearrangement joins TRBV13 to TRBJ2-7; 8 bases are shared with TRBD2. The CDR3 has 14 residues. Germline assignment: CDR1 PRHDT and CDR2 FYEKMQ (reference sequence). V was clipped by 6 bases and J by 3 bases; unmatched bases: 7. The DNA of the CDR3 is TGTGCCAGCAGAAGGGGCGGGGGGATCTACGAGCAGTACTTC. This codes for CASRRGGGIYEQYF.

The rearrangement links TRBV6-2 or TRBV6-3 to TRBJ2-1; 8 positions agree with TRBD2. With V trimmed by 4 bases and J by 9 bases, 8 bases remained unmatched. From germline, CDR1 is MNHEY and CDR2 SVGEGT. The CDR3 is 14 residues long. CDR3 sequence (DNA): TGTGCCAGCAGTTTTGGACTAGCCTGGGGTGAGCAGTTCTTC. It is translated as CASSFGLAWGEQFF.

The CDR3 sequence: CASSQDRRGQGVKTFF. As DNA, the CDR3 is TGCGCCAGCAGCCAAGATCGGCGGGGACAGGGAGTGAAGACTTTCTTT. This chain joins TRBV4-3 and TRBJ1-1; 9 bases are a match to TRBD1. Germline CDR1 and CDR2: LGHNA and YSLEER. After removal of 0 bases from V and 12 bases from J, the junction contained 14 bases not matched to a gene. The CDR3 contains 16 residues.

The V gene is TRBV10-3, the J gene TRBJ1-1; no reliable D call. The germline V and J ends were trimmed by 0 bases and 3 bases, with 11 bases remaining between them. The germline V gene encodes CDR1 ENHRY and CDR2 SYGVKD. The CDR3 spans 15 residues. The DNA for the CDR3 is TGTGCCATCAGTGAGTCCGGGAGCCCGGACACTGAAGCTTTCTTT. It is translated as CAISESGSPDTEAFF.

This CDR3 reads CASADRRTDYGYTF. CDR3 coding DNA: TGTGCCAGCGCGGACCGACGGACTGACTATGGCTACACCTTC. This chain links TRBV28 with TRBJ1-2, with D hard to call. V lost 8 bases and J lost 3, with 16 bases in between. Germline loops: CDR1 MDHEN, CDR2 SYDVKM. The CDR3 runs to 14 residues.

This clone was seen a few times. CDR3: CASSRTSGGAYNEQFF. CDR3 bases: TGTGCCAGCAGCCGCACTAGCGGGGGGGCGTACAATGAGCAGTTCTTC. The chain is built from TRBV7-2 and TRBJ2-1, with 13 bases aligning to TRBD2. Germline CDR1 SGHTA, CDR2 FQGNSA. V was clipped by 5 bases and J by 4 bases; unmatched bases: 5. The CDR3 length is 16 residues.

In DNA form, the CDR3 reads TGTGCCAGCTCACCGGACAGGGTTGAGACTGAAGCTTTCTTT. As protein: CASSPDRVETEAFF. V is TRBV18 and J is TRBJ1-1, with TRBD1 matching 8 bases. V lost 3 bases to trimming and J lost 5 bases; unmatched junction nucleotides: 5. Per the germline V gene, CDR1 is KGHSH and CDR2 is LQKENI. There are 14 residues in the CDR3.

V gene TRBV9 combines with J gene TRBJ1-5; tentative D call: TRBD1 (5 bases). Between the trimmed V and J ends, which lost 3 bases and 1 base, there was a span of 11 bases. Germline-derived CDR1 and CDR2 are SGDLS and YYNGEE. The CDR3 is 15 residues long. In DNA, the CDR3 is TGTGCCAGCAGCGCCACGGGGGAAAGCAATCAGCCCCAGCATTTT. This translates into CASSATGESNQPQHF.

This chain links TRBV7-3 with TRBJ2-1; TRBD2 matches at 12 bases. V dropped 4 bases and J dropped 6; count of bases not matched to a gene: 4. In germline, CDR1 is SGHTA, CDR2 FQGTGA. This CDR3 region has 15 residues. CDR3 nucleotide sequence: TGTGCCAGCAGCTCCACTAGCGGGGGGATCAATGAGCAGTTCTTC. It yields the protein CASSSTSGGINEQFF.

The chain couples TRBV19 to TRBJ1-1; D might be TRBD1 (5 bases). The V gene lost 6 bases and the J gene lost 5 bases, with 16 bases spanning the gap. Germline V gene sequence: CDR1 LNHDA, CDR2 SQIVND (reference sequence). The CDR3 sequence is 14 residues long. This CDR3 reads CASSPQVVWTEAFF. The CDR3 DNA reads TGTGCCAGTAGCCCACAGGTAGTATGGACTGAAGCTTTCTTT.

The chain links TRBV27 to TRBJ2-1, with 9 bases that match TRBD1. The CDR3 spans 15 residues. V was clipped by 5 bases and J by 8 bases; unmatched bases: 10. The V gene's germline CDR1 is MNHEY and CDR2 SMNVEV (reference sequence). The DNA for the CDR3 is TGTGCCAGCAGTCCACAACGGACAGGGGTCGATGAGCAGTTCTTC. Translation gives CASSPQRTGVDEQFF.